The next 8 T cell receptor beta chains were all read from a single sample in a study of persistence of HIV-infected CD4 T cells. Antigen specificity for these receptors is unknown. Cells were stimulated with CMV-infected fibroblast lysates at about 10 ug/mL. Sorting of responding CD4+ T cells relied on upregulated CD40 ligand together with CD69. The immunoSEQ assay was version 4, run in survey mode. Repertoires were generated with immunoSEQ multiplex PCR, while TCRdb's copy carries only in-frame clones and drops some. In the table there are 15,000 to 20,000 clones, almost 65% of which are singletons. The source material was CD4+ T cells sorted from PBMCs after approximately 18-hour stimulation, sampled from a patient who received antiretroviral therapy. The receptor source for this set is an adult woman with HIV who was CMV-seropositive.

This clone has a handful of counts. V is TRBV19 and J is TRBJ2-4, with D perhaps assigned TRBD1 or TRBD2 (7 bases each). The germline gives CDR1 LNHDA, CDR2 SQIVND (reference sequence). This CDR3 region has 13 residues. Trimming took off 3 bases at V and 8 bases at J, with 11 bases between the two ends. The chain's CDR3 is CASSIPGGDIQYF. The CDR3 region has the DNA TGTGCCAGTAGTATTCCAGGGGGGGACATTCAGTACTTC. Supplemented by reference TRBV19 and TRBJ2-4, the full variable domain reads DGGITQSPKYLFRKEGQNVTLSCEQNLNHDAMYWYRQDPGQGLRLIYYSQIVNDFQKGDIAEGYSVSREKKESFPLTVTSAQKNPTAFYLCASSIPGGDIQYFGAGTRLSVL.

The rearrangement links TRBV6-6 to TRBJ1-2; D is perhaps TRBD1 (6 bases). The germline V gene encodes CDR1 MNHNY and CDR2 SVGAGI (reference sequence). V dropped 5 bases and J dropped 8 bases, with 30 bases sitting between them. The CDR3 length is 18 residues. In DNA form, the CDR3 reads TGTGCCAGCAGTCAAAACCAAGCAGGGGTTCTCCCCTCGAGGGGCTACACCTTC. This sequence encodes CASSQNQAGVLPSRGYTF.

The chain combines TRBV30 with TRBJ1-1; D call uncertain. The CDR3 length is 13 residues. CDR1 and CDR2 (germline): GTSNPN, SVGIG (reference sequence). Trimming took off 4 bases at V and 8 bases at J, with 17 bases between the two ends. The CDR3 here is CAWTFSGRLEAFF. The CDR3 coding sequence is TGTGCCTGGACCTTTTCAGGTCGCCTCGAAGCTTTCTTT.

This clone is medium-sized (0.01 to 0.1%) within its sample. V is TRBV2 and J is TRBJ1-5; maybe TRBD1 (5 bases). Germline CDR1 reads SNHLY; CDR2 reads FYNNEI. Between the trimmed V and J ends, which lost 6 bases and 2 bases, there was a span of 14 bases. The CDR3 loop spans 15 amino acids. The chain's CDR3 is CASRRGLSGNQPQHF. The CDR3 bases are TGTGCCAGCAGACGGGGCTTGTCGGGCAATCAGCCCCAGCATTTT.

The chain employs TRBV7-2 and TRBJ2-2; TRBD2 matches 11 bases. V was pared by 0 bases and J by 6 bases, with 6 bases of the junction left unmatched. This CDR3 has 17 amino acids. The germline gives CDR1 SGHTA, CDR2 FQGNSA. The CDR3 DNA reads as TGTGCCAGCAGCTTAGCGGGGCTAGCGGGGGGAGCCGGGGAGCTGTTTTTT. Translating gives CASSLAGLAGGAGELFF. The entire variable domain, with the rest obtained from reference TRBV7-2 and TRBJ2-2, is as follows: GAGVSQSPSNKVTEKGKDVELRCDPISGHTALYWYRQSLGQGLEFLIYFQGNSAPDKSGLPSDRFSAERTGGSVSTLTIQRTQQEDSAVYLCASSLAGLAGGAGELFFGEGSRLTVL.

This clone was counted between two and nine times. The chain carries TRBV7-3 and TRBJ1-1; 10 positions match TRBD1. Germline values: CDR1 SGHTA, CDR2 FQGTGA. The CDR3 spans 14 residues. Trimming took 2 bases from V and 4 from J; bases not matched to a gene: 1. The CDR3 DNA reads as TGTGCCAGCAGCTTAGGGGACAGGGGCACTGAAGCTTTCTTT. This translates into CASSLGDRGTEAFF. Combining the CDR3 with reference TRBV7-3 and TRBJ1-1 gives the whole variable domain GAGVSQTPSNKVTEKGKYVELRCDPISGHTALYWYRQSLGQGPEFLIYFQGTGAADDSGLPNDRFFAVRPEGSVSTLKIQRTERGDSAVYLCASSLGDRGTEAFFGQGTRLTVV.

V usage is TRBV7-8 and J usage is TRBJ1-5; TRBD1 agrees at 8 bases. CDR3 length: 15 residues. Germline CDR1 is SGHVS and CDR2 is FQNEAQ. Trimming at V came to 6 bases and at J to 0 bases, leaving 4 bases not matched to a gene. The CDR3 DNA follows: TGTGCCAGCAGAGCGGGACAGGCTAGCAATCAGCCCCAGCATTTT. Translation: CASRAGQASNQPQHF.

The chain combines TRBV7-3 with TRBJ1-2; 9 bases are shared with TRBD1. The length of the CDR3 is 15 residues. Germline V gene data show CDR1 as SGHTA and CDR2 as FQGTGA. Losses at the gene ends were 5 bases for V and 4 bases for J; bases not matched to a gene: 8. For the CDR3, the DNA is TGTGCCAGCAGCCCAGTACAGGGGGCAAGCTATGGCTACACCTTC. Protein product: CASSPVQGASYGYTF.